This T cell receptor beta chain was captured in a study of blood T cell repertoires in COVID-19 (dated by TCRdb to about 2020). With respect to the entire study: The collaborator samples originated in the United States, Italy and Spain and spanned the acute and convalescent phases of COVID-19. The material from the prospective study consisted of cDNA or gDNA derived from T cells, B-cell-depleted T cells, or PBMCs. Deeply sampled blood TCRbeta repertoires from subjects exposed to, actively infected with, or recovered from COVID-19 were included in the dataset. A freely available public database, intended as a resource for researchers studying the immune response to SARS-CoV-2, is where the repertoires were released. The samples were drawn from two sources: the first 160 participants of the ongoing ImmuneRACE study, and 1,200 or so subjects contributed by 6 global collaborators. Nearly every sample came with metadata listing a de-identified subject ID, COVID-19 status, age in years and sex. HLA class I and class II types, where available, came from metadata supplied by the sample provider rather than from assay-based typing.

A note on this clone: The clone's antigen remains unknown. No much larger clone is present one base from it, and per-base qualities are unavailable.

The CDR3 spans 16 residues, from the cysteine through the phenylalanine. This entry keeps only the CDR3 DNA: 48 bases, framed from base 1. CDR1 LGHNA and CDR2 YNFKEQ are derived from the germline V gene. V is pared back by 1 base and J by 2 bases, with 12 bases lying between the germline termini. Points the paper makes about the study in general: The amount of clinical and demographic metadata varied by source and participant and was provided uncurated.

Each collaborating institution followed its own protocols to collect whole blood in K2EDTA tubes. For TCRbeta analysis, collaborator samples were shipped as frozen whole blood, as isolated PBMCs, or as DNA extracted from either sample type. The immunoSEQ Assay, a bias-controlled multiplex PCR, was used to amplify TCRbeta CDR3 regions from genomic DNA. The paper's processing steps were these. Nucleated cell counts per sample were estimated from amplification of reference gene primers within the assay. To quantify the absolute abundance of each unique TCRbeta CDR3 rearrangement, sequence reads were collapsed and filtered. For each sample, productive Simpson clonality was calculated by taking the square root of Simpson's diversity index across productive rearrangements. TCRdb's version of the immuneACCESS table is confined to in-frame rearrangements and falls short of the full clone set. An unresolved V gene accounts for under half of the shortfall where checked; the remainder is of unknown origin. The D gene and trimming were derived from the DNA, and the V and J assignments and clone size from that table. The sample table contains a few hundred thousand clones; only one count was recorded for approximately 90% of them. The ten largest clones take up roughly 3.7% of the sample.

The sequenced sample was peripheral blood. The V gene is TRBV4-2 and the J gene is TRBJ1-5; there is no confident call for the D gene. The origin of this receptor is a woman aged 40 to 55 with acute or convalescent COVID-19. CDR3 reads: CASSQVVDGGNQPQHF. The nucleotides read TGTGCCAGCAGCCAAGTTGTGGACGGGGGCAATCAGCCCCAGCATTTT.